This TCR beta chain was identified in a study of identical twins. V was shortened by 1 base and J by 6 bases, with 11 bases between the two germline ends. The germline CDR1 and CDR2 sequences are SGHRS and YFSETQ. CDR3 size: 15 residues. TCRdb redid the calling of the 5' RACE reads with MiXCR, one entry per CDR3 protein. The data hold 420,000 or so distinct CDR3 sequences, with around 20% observed a single time. The sequenced sample was naive T cells sorted from blood. This chain joins TRBV5-1 and TRBJ1-6, with D maybe TRBD1 (5 bases). The clonotype originates from a man aged 45-60 years in good health. CDR3 nucleotide sequence: TGCGCCAGCAGCTTGTCCAGGGAACTTAATTCACCCCTCCACTTT. The encoded protein is CASSLSRELNSPLHF.